This TCR beta chain stems from a study of OX40 agonist ivuxolimab in advanced cancers. The CDR3 spans 14 residues. Germline-derived CDR1 and CDR2 are SEHNR and FQNEAQ (reference sequence). Trimming cost V 5 bases and J 4 bases; bases outside gene matches: 3. Measured with immunoSEQ multiplex PCR; TCRdb has only the in-frame clones, and not every one. The sample includes roughly 70,000 clones, about 85% of them seen just once. With regard to this clone: Its target is unknown.

Points from the study as a whole: Clonal expansion among partial responders at 0.1-3.0 mg/kg ranked near the lowest. Clonal expansion from baseline to week 6 occurred in both CD4+ and CD8+ T cells.

The starting material was CD4+ or CD8+ T cells sorted from blood, obtained in a trial of the OX40 agonist ivuxolimab. V gene TRBV7-9 combines with J gene TRBJ2-7; the match to TRBD2 covers 12 bases. The receptor's source is an adult with an advanced solid tumor such as melanoma, head and neck, liver or kidney cancer. CDR3: CASSPTSGGYEQYF. The CDR3 DNA reads as TGTGCCAGCAGCCCGACTAGCGGGGGTTACGAGCAGTACTTC.